This T cell receptor (beta chain) was sequenced for a study of post-analysis software for immune sequencing data. As for the study in general: The cohort encompassed relapsing-remitting, secondary progressive and progressive-relapsing multiple sclerosis disease courses. General observations from the study: F measure grouped same-batch samples tightly together. Significantly lower normalized Chao1 diversity was seen in multiple sclerosis patients than in controls. Five or six TRBV segments were significantly more frequent in patients than in controls. TRBV5-6, TRBV5-1 and TRBV20-1 were among these segments.

As to this clonotype: As yet, its antigen is unknown.

TCR beta cDNA libraries had unique molecular identifiers. Researchers reported some 500,000 cDNA molecules coming from 1 to 10 million T cells. TCRdb re-derived calls from the PCR reads in MiXCR, one entry per CDR3 protein. There are approximately 350,000 distinct CDR3 sequences in the sample; 30% to 45% occur only once, and roughly 13% lies in the top ten. This CDR3 contains 14 residues. V lost 2 bases, J lost 0 bases, and 10 bases lay in between. CDR1 is DFQATT and CDR2 is SNEGSKA in the germline V gene (reference sequence). The sequencing sample was made of blood. The sequence was obtained from a girl aged 5-17 years with multiple sclerosis. V gene TRBV20-1 combines with J gene TRBJ2-5, with D possibly matching TRBD1 (6 bases). CDR3 nucleotide sequence: TGCAGTGCTAGATTGGACAGTTACCAAGAGACCCAGTACTTC. As protein: CSARLDSYQETQYF.